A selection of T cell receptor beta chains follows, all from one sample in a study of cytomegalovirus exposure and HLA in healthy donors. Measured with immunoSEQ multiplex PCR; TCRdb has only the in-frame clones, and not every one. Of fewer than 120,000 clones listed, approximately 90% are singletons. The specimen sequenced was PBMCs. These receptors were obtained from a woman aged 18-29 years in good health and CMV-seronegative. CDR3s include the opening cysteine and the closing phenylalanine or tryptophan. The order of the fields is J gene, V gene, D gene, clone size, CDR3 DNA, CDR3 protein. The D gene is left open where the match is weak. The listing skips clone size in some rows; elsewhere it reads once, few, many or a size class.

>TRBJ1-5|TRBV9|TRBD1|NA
TGTGCCAGCAGCGTAGGACAGGGATACAATCAGCCCCAGCATTTT
CASSVGQGYNQPQHF
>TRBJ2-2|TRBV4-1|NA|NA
TGCGCCAGCAGCTATATGGGGGGTATGGGGACCGGGGAGCTGTTTTTT
CASSYMGGMGTGELFF
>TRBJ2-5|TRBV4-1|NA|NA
TGCGCCAGCAGCCAAGGAACAGCGGGGGACAGCCAAGAGACCCAGTACTTC
CASSQGTAGDSQETQYF
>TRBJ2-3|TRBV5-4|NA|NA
TGTGCCAGCAGCTTAGCTTCAAGCACAGATACGCAGTATTTT
CASSLASSTDTQYF
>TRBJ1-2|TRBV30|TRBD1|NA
TGTGCCTGGACCGGGACAGCGAACTATGGCTACACCTTC
CAWTGTANYGYTF
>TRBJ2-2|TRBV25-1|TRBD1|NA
TGTGCCAGCAGTGAAGGACAGGGGACTAACACCGGGGAGCTGTTTTTT
CASSEGQGTNTGELFF
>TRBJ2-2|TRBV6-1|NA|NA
TGTGCCAGCAGTGGACTAGGGGTCACCGGGGAGCTGTTTTTT
CASSGLGVTGELFF
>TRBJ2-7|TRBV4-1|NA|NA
TGCGCCAGCAGCAGGGTGGCGGGTCCTACCTACGAGCAGTACTTC
CASSRVAGPTYEQYF
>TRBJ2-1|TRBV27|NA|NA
TGTGCCAGCAGTTTATTTTCCTTACGGGGTTACAGCTCCTACAATGAGCAGTTCTTC
CASSLFSLRGYSSYNEQFF
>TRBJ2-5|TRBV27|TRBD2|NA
TGTGCCAGCAGTTTCTCTGCGGGAGGGGCAGAGACCCAGTACTTC
CASSFSAGGAETQYF
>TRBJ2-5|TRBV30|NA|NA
TGTGCCTGGAGGGGTGAGGGGACTCCTAGGGGAGAGACCCAGTACTTC
CAWRGEGTPRGETQYF
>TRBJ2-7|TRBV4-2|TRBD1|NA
TGTGCCAGCAGCTCGCCGGGACAGGGTAAATACGAGCAGTACTTC
CASSSPGQGKYEQYF
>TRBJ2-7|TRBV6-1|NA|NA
TGTGCCAGCACCGTAGCGGCTTACTACGAGCAGTACTTC
CASTVAAYYEQYF
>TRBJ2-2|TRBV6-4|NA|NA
TGTGCCAGCAGTGAGCAGGGGGGCACCGGGGAGCTGTTTTTT
CASSEQGGTGELFF
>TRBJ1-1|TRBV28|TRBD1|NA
TGTGCCAGCAGATTAGTTAAATGGGGACAGGTGAACACTGAAGCTTTCTTT
CASRLVKWGQVNTEAFF
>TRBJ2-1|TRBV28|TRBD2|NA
TGTGCCAGCAGGGAACTAGCGGGCTCCTACAATGAGCAGTTCTTC
CASRELAGSYNEQFF
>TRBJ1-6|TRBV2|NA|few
TGTGCCAGCGAAGGGACTGGGGGATCACCCCTCCACTTT
CASEGTGGSPLHF
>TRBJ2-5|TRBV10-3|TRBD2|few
TGTGCCATCAGTGAGTCGAGCGGGGGCGAGACCCAGTACTTC
CAISESSGGETQYF
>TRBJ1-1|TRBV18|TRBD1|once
TGTGCCAGCTCACCCGACAGGGGGCGAAGCACTGAAGCTTTCTTT
CASSPDRGRSTEAFF
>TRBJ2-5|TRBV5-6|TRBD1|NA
TGTGCCAGCAGCTTGAAGGGACAGGGGATTTCTGGGGCCCAGTACTTC
CASSLKGQGISGAQYF
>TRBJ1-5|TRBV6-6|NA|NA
TGTGCCAGCAATCCAGGGACATCGGGAAGCAATCAGCCCCAGCATTTT
CASNPGTSGSNQPQHF
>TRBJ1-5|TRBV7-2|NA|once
TGTGCCAGCAGCTTAGCGCCGGGGGGCAATCAGCCCCAGCATTTT
CASSLAPGGNQPQHF
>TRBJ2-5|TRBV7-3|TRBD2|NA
TGTGCCAGCAGCGCCAGCGGGAGTGTCGGAGAGACCCAGTACTTC
CASSASGSVGETQYF
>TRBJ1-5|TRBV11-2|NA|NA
TGTGCCAGCAGCCCTCTCACGGGGAATCAGCCCCAGCATTTT
CASSPLTGNQPQHF
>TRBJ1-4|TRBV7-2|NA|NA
TGTGCCAGCAGCTTACTGCAGTTCTCAACTAATGAAAAACTGTTTTTT
CASSLLQFSTNEKLFF
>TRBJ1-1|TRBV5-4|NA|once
TGTGCCAGCAGGTCCGACAGTCTGAACACTGAAGCTTTCTTT
CASRSDSLNTEAFF
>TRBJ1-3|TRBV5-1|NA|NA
TGCGCCAGCAGCCTTCTGGCGGGGGGGGGCCCCTCTGGAAACACCATATATTTT
CASSLLAGGGPSGNTIYF
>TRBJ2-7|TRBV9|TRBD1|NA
TGTGCCAGCAGCGTCTCGGGACAGGGGACCTACGAGCAGTACTTC
CASSVSGQGTYEQYF
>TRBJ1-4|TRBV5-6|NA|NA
TGTGCCAGCAGCTTGGAGCCGGGTTTAATGACTAATGAAAAACTGTTTTTT
CASSLEPGLMTNEKLFF
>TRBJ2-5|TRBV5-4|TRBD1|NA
TGTGCCAGCAGCCACGCGGACAGGGGTCAAGAGACCCAGTACTTC
CASSHADRGQETQYF
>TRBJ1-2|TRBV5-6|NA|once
TGTGCCAGCAGCTTGGCCGCGACAGTCTATGGCTACACCTTC
CASSLAATVYGYTF
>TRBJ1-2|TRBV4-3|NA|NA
TGCGCCAGCAGCCAAGAGAGGGCGGCAGTAGCTAACTATGGCTACACCTTC
CASSQERAAVANYGYTF
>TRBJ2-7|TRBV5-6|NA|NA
TGTGCCAGCAGCTTGTGGCAGGGGCATCGGCTGTACTTC
CASSLWQGHRLYF
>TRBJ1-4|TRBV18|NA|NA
TGTGCCAGCTCACCGGCAGGGAATGAAAAACTGTTTTTT
CASSPAGNEKLFF
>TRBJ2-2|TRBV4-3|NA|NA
TGCGCCAGCAGCCAACGATGGGGGCAGGGTACCGGGGAGCTGTTTTTT
CASSQRWGQGTGELFF
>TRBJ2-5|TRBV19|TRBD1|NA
TGTGCCAGTAGTCTGACAGGGGGTGGGGAGACCCAGTACTTC
CASSLTGGGETQYF
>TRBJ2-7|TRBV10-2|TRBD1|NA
TGCGCCAGCAGGGATCAAGGGGGCAACTACGAGCAGTACTTC
CASRDQGGNYEQYF
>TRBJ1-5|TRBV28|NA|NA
TGTGCCAGCAGTATATCGACAGTAGGTCAGCCCCAGCATTTT
CASSISTVGQPQHF
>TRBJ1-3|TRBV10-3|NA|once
TGTGCCATCATTTTAGGGGATTGGGGAAACACCATATATTTT
CAIILGDWGNTIYF
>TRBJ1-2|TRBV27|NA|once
TGTGCCAGCAGTTCCCTGACAGGAATTAACTATGGCTACACCTTC
CASSSLTGINYGYTF
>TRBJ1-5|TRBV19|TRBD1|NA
TGTGCCAGTAGTACCGTTGGGACAGGACAAGGGGCGCCCCAGCATTTT
CASSTVGTGQGAPQHF
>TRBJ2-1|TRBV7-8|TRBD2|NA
TGTGCCAGCAACTTGGGGGGGGATGAGCAGTTCTTC
CASNLGGDEQFF
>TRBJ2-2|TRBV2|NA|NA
TGTGCCACTCTGAGGCCGCCGACCGGGGAGCTGTTTTTT
CATLRPPTGELFF
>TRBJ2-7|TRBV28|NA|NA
TGTGCCAGCAGTCCGTATCGAGAGGGCCAGTCCTACGAGCAGTACTTC
CASSPYREGQSYEQYF
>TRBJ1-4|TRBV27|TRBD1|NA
TGTGCCAGCAGTTTATCCTCCCCCCGGACAGGGATGGGAGAAAAACTGTTTTTT
CASSLSSPRTGMGEKLFF
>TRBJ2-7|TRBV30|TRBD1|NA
TGTGCCTGGAGTGCTCTGGACAGGACTCAGTACTTC
CAWSALDRTQYF
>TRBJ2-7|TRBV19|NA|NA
TGTGCCAGTAGTATTCGACAGCCTGGCTACGAGCAGTACTTC
CASSIRQPGYEQYF
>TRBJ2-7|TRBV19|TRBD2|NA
TGTGCCAGTAGTATCCTCGGCGGGAGTAACTACGAGCAGTACTTC
CASSILGGSNYEQYF
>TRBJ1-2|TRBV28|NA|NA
TGTGCCAGCACCCCAAGGGGCAGGGGCTATGGCTACACCTTC
CASTPRGRGYGYTF
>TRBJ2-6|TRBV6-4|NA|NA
TGTGCCAGCAGTGACTCCACTGGGGCCAACGTCCTGACTTTC
CASSDSTGANVLTF
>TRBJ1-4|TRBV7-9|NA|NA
TGTGCCAGCAGCTTAGGAGGGGAAAAACTGTTTTTT
CASSLGGEKLFF
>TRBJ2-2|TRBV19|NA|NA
TGTGCCAGTAGTGCGAGGGGAGGCGGGGAGCTGTTTTTT
CASSARGGGELFF
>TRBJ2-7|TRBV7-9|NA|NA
TGTGCCAGCAGCTCAAAAGCCTCAGGAACCTACGAGCAGTACTTC
CASSSKASGTYEQYF
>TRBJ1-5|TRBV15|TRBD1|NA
TGTGCCACCAGCAGGGACAGGAATCAGCCCCAGCATTTT
CATSRDRNQPQHF
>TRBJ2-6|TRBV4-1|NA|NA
TGCGCCAGCAGCCAAGTGTCTCGGGTTGGGGCCAACGTCCTGACTTTC
CASSQVSRVGANVLTF
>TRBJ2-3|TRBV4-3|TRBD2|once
TGCGCCAGCAGCCAAGTACGGGGGGAGCTTCGGGGCACAGATACGCAGTATTTT
CASSQVRGELRGTDTQYF
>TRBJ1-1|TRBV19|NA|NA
TGTGCCAGTAGTATAGTGTCATCGCGGGCTGAAGCTTTCTTT
CASSIVSSRAEAFF
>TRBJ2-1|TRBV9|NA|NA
TGTGCCAGCAGCGTAGGGCAGGGGTCCTACAATGAGCAGTTCTTC
CASSVGQGSYNEQFF
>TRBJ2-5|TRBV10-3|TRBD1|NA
TGTGCCATCAGGGGAGGACAGGGGGCGGCCACCCAGTACTTC
CAIRGGQGAATQYF
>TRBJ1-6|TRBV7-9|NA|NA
TGTGCCAGCAGCCCAACCGATGGGGGGGGTTCACCCCTCCACTTT
CASSPTDGGGSPLHF